Described below is a single T cell receptor beta chain sequence and its context. This entry is derived from a study of T cell changes during pregnancy in multiple sclerosis. Profiling relied on immunoSEQ multiplex PCR, and the TCRdb table lists in-frame clones only, not all of them. The sample consists of about 30,000 clones, 90% of them appearing once. With 6 bases removed from V and 3 bases from J, the gap between germline ends came to 26 bases. Germline V gene data show CDR1 as MDHEN and CDR2 as SYDVKM. The CDR3 consists of 19 residues. The chain joins TRBV28 to TRBJ2-2, with D possibly TRBD1 on 7 matching bases. The sequences come from CD4+ T cells from peripheral blood mononuclear cells, collected in the third trimester of pregnancy. This sequence was found in a female donor in good health, enrolled as a control in a pregnancy study. Here the CDR3 reads CASSPYRDSNRGDTGELFF. CDR3 DNA sequence: TGTGCCAGCAGCCCCTACCGGGACAGCAATCGCGGGGACACCGGGGAGCTGTTTTTT.